This T cell receptor beta chain was identified in a study of T cell clonality in common variable immunodeficiency. J lost 6 bases, V lost 0 bases, and 10 bases had no gene match. The V gene's germline CDR1 is SGDLS and CDR2 YYNGEE. The CDR3 is 18 residues long. This table comes from immunoSEQ multiplex PCR, and its TCRdb copy is limited to in-frame clones, with some not included. The record shows 40,000 to 45,000 clones for this sample, with no singletons present. The sample holds many counts of this clone. Sequencing ends 3 residues short of the CDR3 end; the germline J gene provides the rest. The TCR originated in a person between 18 and 75 years old in good health. Sequences were obtained from peripheral blood mononuclear cells. The rearrangement links TRBV9 to TRBJ1-6; 9 nucleotides align to TRBD1. The CDR3 region is CASSVVPVGTGRNSPLHF. The part of the CDR3 DNA that was read is TGTGCCAGCAGCGTAGTCCCGGTCGGGACAGGGCGTAATTCACCC.